This T cell receptor beta chain was documented in a study of Tregs in tolerant kidney transplant recipients. Unstimulated regulatory T cells (CD4+CD25+CD127-), CD4+CD25- non-regulatory cells, CD4 and CD8 cells were FACS-sorted from thawed PBMCs. Notes on the study in general: Findings come from small patient numbers and require larger validation. The most relevant donor-specific Treg TCRbeta repertoire apparently came from expansion with activated donor B cells.

Germline values: CDR1 SQVTM, CDR2 ANQGSEA. The V and J ends lost 0 bases and 6 bases, in that order; junction bases with no gene match: 12. The CDR3 length is 16 residues. With regard to this clone: What it binds is not known.

TCRdb's copy holds only in-frame clones and misses some; the assay was immunoSEQ multiplex PCR. Here the sample spans 120,000 or so clones, roughly 92% being singletons. The J gene is TRBJ1-2, the V gene TRBV29-1; TRBD1 agrees at 8 bases. The sequence was obtained from a human donor in good health. The sequencing input was CD4+ T cells from blood. CDR3 bases: TGCAGCGTTGAAGATGCGGTCGGGCAGGGGGCGAATGGCTACACCTTC. Protein: CSVEDAVGQGANGYTF.